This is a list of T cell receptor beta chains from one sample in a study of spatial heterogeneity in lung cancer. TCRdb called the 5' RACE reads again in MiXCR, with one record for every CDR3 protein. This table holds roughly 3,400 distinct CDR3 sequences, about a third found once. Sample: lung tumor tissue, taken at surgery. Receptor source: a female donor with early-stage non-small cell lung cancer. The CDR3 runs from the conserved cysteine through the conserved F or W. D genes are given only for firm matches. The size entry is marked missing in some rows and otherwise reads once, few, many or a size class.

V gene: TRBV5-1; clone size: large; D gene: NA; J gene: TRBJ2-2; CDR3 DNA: TGCGCCAGCAGCTTTACGGGGCTCCCCGGGGAGCTGTTTTTT; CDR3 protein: CASSFTGLPGELFF
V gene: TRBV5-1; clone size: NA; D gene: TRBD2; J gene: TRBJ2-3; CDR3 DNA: TGCGCCAGCAGCTTGAGTAGCGGGGGAGCATCAAGCACAGATACGCAGTATTTT; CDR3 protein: CASSLSSGGASSTDTQYF
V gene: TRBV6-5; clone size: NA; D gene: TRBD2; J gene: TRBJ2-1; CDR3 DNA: TGTGCCAGCAGTTCGGGCGGGGGGGCTCCCTACAATGAGCAGTTCTTC; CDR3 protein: CASSSGGGAPYNEQFF
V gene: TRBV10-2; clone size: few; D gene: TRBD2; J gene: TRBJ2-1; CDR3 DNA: TGCGCCAGCAGTGATGGGTGGGCTAGCGGGGGAAATGAGCAGTTCTTC; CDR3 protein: CASSDGWASGGNEQFF
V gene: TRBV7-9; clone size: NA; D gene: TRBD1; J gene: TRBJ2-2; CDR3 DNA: TGTGCCAGCAGCCACCGACAGGGGTCGAACACCGGGGAGCTGTTTTTT; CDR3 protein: CASSHRQGSNTGELFF
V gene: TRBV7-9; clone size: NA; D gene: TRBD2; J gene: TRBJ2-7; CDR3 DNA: TGTGCCAGCAGCTTCTCCAGCGGGACTATCTCCTACGAGCAGTACTTC; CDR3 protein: CASSFSSGTISYEQYF
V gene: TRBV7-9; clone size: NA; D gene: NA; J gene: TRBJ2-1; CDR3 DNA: TGTGCCAGCAGCATCCCCGCGTCGGGTGATGAGCAGTTCTTC; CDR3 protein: CASSIPASGDEQFF
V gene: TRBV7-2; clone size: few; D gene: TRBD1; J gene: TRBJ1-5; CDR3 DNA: TGTGCCAGCAGCTTAATCCCAGGGGGTAGCAATCAGCCCCAGCATTTT; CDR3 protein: CASSLIPGGSNQPQHF
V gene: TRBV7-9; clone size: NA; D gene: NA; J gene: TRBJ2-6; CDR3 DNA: TGTGCCAGCAGCTTAGGGGGCTTCTCTGGGGCCAACGTCCTGACTTTC; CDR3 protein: CASSLGGFSGANVLTF
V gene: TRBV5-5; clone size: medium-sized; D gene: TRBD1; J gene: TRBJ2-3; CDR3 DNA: TGTGCCAGCAGCTTGTTAGGTCAGGGGGCAGATACGCAGTATTTT; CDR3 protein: CASSLLGQGADTQYF
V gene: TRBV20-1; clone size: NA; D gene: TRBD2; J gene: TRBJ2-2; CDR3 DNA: TGCAGTGCTCCCCGACTAGCGGGAGGAGGTGGGGAGCTGTTTTTT; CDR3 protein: CSAPRLAGGGGELFF
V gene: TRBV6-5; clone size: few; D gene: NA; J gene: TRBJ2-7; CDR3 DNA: TGTGCCAGCAGCTCCTACTCATCGGCCCTGGGGGAGCAGTACTTC; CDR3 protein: CASSSYSSALGEQYF
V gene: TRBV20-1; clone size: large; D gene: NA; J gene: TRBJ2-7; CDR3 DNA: TGCAGTGCTAGAGAATATAACGAGCAGTACTTC; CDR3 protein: CSAREYNEQYF
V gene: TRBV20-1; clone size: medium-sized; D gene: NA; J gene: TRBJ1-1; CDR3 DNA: TGCAGTGCTAGTCGACAGATTAGAACTGAAGCTTTCTTT; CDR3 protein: CSASRQIRTEAFF
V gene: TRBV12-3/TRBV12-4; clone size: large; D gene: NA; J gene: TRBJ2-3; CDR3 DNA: TGTGCCAGCGGGTATAGCACAGATACGCAGTATTTT; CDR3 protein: CASGYSTDTQYF
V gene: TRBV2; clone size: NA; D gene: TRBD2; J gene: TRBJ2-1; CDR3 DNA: TGTGCCAGCAGCGGACTAGCGGGAAACAATGAGCAGTTCTTC; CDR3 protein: CASSGLAGNNEQFF
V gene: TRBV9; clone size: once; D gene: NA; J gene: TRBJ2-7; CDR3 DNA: TGTGCCAGCAGCGTTAACGGTTTCTACGAGCAGTACTTC; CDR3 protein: CASSVNGFYEQYF
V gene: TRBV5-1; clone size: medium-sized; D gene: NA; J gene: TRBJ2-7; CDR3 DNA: TGCGCCAGCAGCCCCCAAGGAGAAGGGTCCTACGAGCAGTACTTC; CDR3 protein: CASSPQGEGSYEQYF
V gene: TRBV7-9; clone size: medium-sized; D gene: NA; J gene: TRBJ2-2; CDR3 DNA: TGTGCCAGCAGCTTACCTGGACCTTCCACCCCGAACACCGGGGAGCTGTTTTTT; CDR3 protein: CASSLPGPSTPNTGELFF
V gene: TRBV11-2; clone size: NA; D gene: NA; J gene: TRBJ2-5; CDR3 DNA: TGTGCCAGCAGCTTAGTATTGGGGGCGCGACAAGAGACCCAGTACTTC; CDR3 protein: CASSLVLGARQETQYF
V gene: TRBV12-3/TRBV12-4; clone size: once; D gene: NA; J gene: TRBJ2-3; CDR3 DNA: TGTGCCAGCACGGTGGGCACAGATACGCAGTATTTT; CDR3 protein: CASTVGTDTQYF
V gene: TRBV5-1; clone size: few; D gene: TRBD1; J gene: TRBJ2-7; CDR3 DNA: TGCGCCAGCAGTAGGGACAGGATGTACGAGCAGTACTTC; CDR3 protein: CASSRDRMYEQYF
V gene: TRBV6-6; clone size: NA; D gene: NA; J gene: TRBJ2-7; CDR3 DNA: TGTGCCAGCATCCCCGGGGGACAGACGTCAGGGGGTTACGAGCAGTACTTC; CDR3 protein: CASIPGGQTSGGYEQYF
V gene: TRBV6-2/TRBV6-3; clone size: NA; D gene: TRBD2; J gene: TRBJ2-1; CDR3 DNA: TGTGCCAGCAGTTATCTCGCAGCGGGGGCCTACAATGAGCAGTTCTTC; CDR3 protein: CASSYLAAGAYNEQFF
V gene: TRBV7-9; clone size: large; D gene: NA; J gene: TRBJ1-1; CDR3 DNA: TGTGCCAGCAGCTTGACGGTTGCTGAAGCTTTCTTT; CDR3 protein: CASSLTVAEAFF
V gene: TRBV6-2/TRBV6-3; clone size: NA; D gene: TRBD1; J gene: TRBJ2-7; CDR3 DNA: TGTGCCAGCAGTTACCCCCCGTGGACAGGGGGGCCCTACGAGCAGTACTTC; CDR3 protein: CASSYPPWTGGPYEQYF
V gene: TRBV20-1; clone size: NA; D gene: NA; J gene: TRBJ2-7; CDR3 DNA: TGCAGTGCTACAGGCGGAGACTACGAGCAGTACTTC; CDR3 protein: CSATGGDYEQYF
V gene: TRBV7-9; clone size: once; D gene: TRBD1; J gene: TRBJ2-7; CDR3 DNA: TGTGCCAGCAGCTTGGGACAGGGTGACTACGAGCAGCACTTC; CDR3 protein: CASSLGQGDYEQHF
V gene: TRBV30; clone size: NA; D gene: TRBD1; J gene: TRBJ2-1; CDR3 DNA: TGTGCCACCCGGGACAGATATGAGCAGTTCTTC; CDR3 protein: CATRDRYEQFF
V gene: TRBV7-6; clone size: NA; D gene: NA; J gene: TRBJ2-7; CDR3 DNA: TGTGCCAGCAGCTTGGGTGTGGGGGTTTACTACGAGCAGTACTTC; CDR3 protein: CASSLGVGVYYEQYF
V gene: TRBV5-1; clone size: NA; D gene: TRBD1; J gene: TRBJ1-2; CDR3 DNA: TGCGCCAGCAGCGTGATGGGGACAGGCCCCTATGGCTACACCTTC; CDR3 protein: CASSVMGTGPYGYTF
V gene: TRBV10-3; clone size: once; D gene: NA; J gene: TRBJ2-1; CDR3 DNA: TGTGCCATCAGTCTGGACCCTAGGGGTGAGCAGTTCTTC; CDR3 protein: CAISLDPRGEQFF
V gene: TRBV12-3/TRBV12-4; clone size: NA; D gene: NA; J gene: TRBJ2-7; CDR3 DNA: TGTGCCAGCAGCCTAAAAATAAGGGGGATCGCCTACGAGCAGTACTTC; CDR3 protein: CASSLKIRGIAYEQYF
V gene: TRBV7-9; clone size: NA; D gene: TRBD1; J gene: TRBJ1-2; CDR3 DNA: TGTGCCAGCAGCCATCGTAGACAGGGGGAAGTGGAAGGCTACACCTTC; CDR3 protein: CASSHRRQGEVEGYTF
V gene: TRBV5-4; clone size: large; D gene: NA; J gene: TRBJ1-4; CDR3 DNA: TGTGCCAGCAGCTCCAACCGAGGAATTAATGAAAAACTGTTTTTT; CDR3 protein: CASSSNRGINEKLFF
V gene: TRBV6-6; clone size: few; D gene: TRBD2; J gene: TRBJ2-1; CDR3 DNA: TGTGCCAGCAGTCCCTATGGGGGTAGCGGGAACAATGAGCAGTTCTTC; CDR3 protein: CASSPYGGSGNNEQFF
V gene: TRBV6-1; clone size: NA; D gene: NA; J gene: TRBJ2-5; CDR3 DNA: TGTGCCAGCAGTTTCTCTGGAGTGGCGGGAGAGACCCAGTACTTC; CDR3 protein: CASSFSGVAGETQYF
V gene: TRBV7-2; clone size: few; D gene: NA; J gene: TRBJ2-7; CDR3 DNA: TGTGCCAGCAGCTACGACCGGGACCTCTCCTACGAGCAGTACTTC; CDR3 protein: CASSYDRDLSYEQYF
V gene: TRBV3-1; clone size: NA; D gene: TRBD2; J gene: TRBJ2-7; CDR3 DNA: TGTGCCAGCAGCCGCGGACTAGCGGGAGTCTACGAGCAGTACTTC; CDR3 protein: CASSRGLAGVYEQYF
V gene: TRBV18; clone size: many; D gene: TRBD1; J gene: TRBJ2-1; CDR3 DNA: TGTGCCAGCTCACCACTAGTGAGGGGGCGATCCAATGAGCAGTTCTTC; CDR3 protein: CASSPLVRGRSNEQFF
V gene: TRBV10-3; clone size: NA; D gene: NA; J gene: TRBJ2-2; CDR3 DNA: TGTGCCATCAGTGAGTCGAGGGAGCTGTTTTTT; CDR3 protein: CAISESRELFF
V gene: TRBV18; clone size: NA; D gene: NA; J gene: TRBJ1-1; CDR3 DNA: TGTGCCAGTAAGACGAACACTGAAGCTTTCTTT; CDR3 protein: CASKTNTEAFF